This entry lists 17 T cell receptor beta chains sequenced from one sample in a study of blood T cell repertoires in COVID-19. Sequencing used immunoSEQ multiplex PCR; TCRdb keeps in-frame clones, though not all of them. Of about 170,000 clones in the sample, just under 85% were seen once. Material: peripheral blood. The receptors were sampled from an elderly woman with COVID-19, enrolled during active disease.

The chain uses TRBV10-3 and TRBJ1-6; D gene unclear. The CDR3 spans 16 residues. V was clipped by 5 bases and J by 0 bases, with 11 bases between them. Germline V lookup: CDR1 ENHRY, CDR2 SYGVKD. The CDR3 sequence is CAISPVRGSYNSPLHF. DNA of the CDR3: TGTGCCATCAGTCCCGTCCGGGGCTCCTATAATTCACCCCTCCACTTT.

V is TRBV6-2 or TRBV6-3 and J is TRBJ1-3; TRBD1 matches 7 bases. Trimming at V came to 6 bases and at J to 2 bases, leaving 10 bases not matched to a gene. Germline V gene data show CDR1 as MNHEY and CDR2 as SVGEGT. The CDR3 is 16 residues long. In DNA, the CDR3 is TGTGCCAGCAGCCGACTTACCGGGACAGCTGGAAACACCATATATTTT. Translation: CASSRLTGTAGNTIYF.

This chain joins TRBV9 and TRBJ2-5, with D maybe TRBD1 (7 bases). V lost 4 bases to trimming and J lost 5 bases, with 18 bases between them. Germline V gene sequence: CDR1 SGDLS, CDR2 YYNGEE. The CDR3 has 15 residues. The CDR3 sequence is CASSPRQGGSETQYF. The DNA for the CDR3 is TGTGCCAGCAGCCCGCGACAGGGAGGATCGGAGACCCAGTACTTC. The full variable domain, its missing parts supplied by reference TRBV9 and TRBJ2-5, is DSGVTQTPKHLITATGQRVTLRCSPRSGDLSVYWYQQSLDQGLQFLIQYYNGEERAKGNILERFSAQQFPDLHSELNLSSLELGDSALYFCASSPRQGGSETQYFGPGTRLLVL.

This clone is a singleton in its sample. V gene TRBV5-1 combines with J gene TRBJ1-3; 8 bases match TRBD1. V dropped 4 bases and J dropped 4; count of bases not matched to a gene: 7. From germline, CDR1 is SGHRS and CDR2 YFSETQ. CDR3 length: 15 amino acids. The CDR3 nucleotides read TGCGCCAGCAGCCCCCGACAGGGGCCAGGAAACACCATATATTTT. It is translated as CASSPRQGPGNTIYF.

The count of this clone is one. V is TRBV11-2 and J is TRBJ1-6; 9 nucleotides line up with TRBD1. This CDR3 contains 14 residues. Germline V gives CDR1 SGHAT, CDR2 FQNNGV. After removal of 5 bases from V and 7 bases from J, the junction contained 3 bases not matched to a gene. For the CDR3, the DNA is TGTGCCAGCAGCACCGGACAGGGGAATTCACCCCTCCACTTT. This translates into CASSTGQGNSPLHF.

As DNA, the CDR3 is TGTGCCAGCAGCTTGGGTACGGGAGTTGACACCGGGGAGCTGTTTTTT. Protein sequence: CASSLGTGVDTGELFF. This chain joins TRBV5-4 and TRBJ2-2, with D possibly being TRBD2 (6 bases). The CDR3 consists of 16 residues. Germline CDR1 is SGHNT and CDR2 is YYREEE (reference sequence). The V and J ends lost 0 bases and 3 bases respectively, with 12 bases between them.

The chain is built from TRBV4-1 and TRBJ1-2, with unresolved D. The CDR3 sequence is 15 residues long. CDR1 is MGHRA, CDR2 YSYEKL, per germline. Trimming cost V 0 bases and J 4 bases, with 12 bases left between them. CDR3 bases: TGCGCCAGCAGCCAAGATCCGGGAGGCCTCTATGGCTACACCTTC. It yields the protein CASSQDPGGLYGYTF.

This clone has ten or more counts. Other DNA sequences from this sample encode an identical CDR3 as well. CDR3 loop: CASSVPTRGPVHRVSGNTIYF. Written as DNA, the CDR3 is TGTGCCAGTAGTGTCCCTACCAGGGGGCCCGTACACCGCGTCTCTGGAAACACCATATATTTT. The rearrangement links TRBV19 to TRBJ1-3; TRBD1 aligns across 8 bases. CDR1 and CDR2 (germline): LNHDA, SQIVND (reference sequence). Trimming took 5 bases from V and 0 from J; bases not matched to a gene: 21. The CDR3 covers 21 residues.

The rearrangement joins TRBV2 to TRBJ1-1; D gene unclear. This CDR3 comprises 13 residues. V was trimmed by 8 bases and J by 2 bases, leaving 12 bases between them. Germline-derived CDR1 and CDR2 are SNHLY and FYNNEI. The DNA of the CDR3 is TGTGCCAGCTTGGAGGGATTTAACACTGAAGCTTTCTTT. Its protein product is CASLEGFNTEAFF. The complete variable domain, with remaining parts taken from reference TRBV2 and TRBJ1-1, reads EPEVTQTPSHQVTQMGQEVILRCVPISNHLYFYWYRQILGQKVEFLVSFYNNEISEKSEIFDDQFSVERPDGSNFTLKIRSTKLEDSAMYFCASLEGFNTEAFFGQGTRLTVV.

CDR3 protein: CASRKTGGRGNEQFF. CDR3 DNA sequence: TGTGCCAGCAGGAAGACAGGGGGCAGGGGTAATGAGCAGTTCTTC. The chain has TRBV27 and TRBJ2-1; 10 bases map to TRBD1. The J segment lost 7 bases and the V segment lost 6 bases, leaving 9 bases of the junction unmatched. This CDR3 contains 15 residues. The germline gives CDR1 MNHEY, CDR2 SMNVEV (reference sequence).

This clone has a single count. J is TRBJ2-2 and V is TRBV24-1; D is possibly TRBD2 (6 bases). The CDR3 covers 16 residues. Trimming took off 6 bases at V and 2 bases at J, with 15 bases between the two ends. The germline gives CDR1 KGHDR, CDR2 SFDVKD. CDR3 protein: CATSSFRGTNTGELFF. DNA of the CDR3: TGTGCCACCAGTTCTTTTCGGGGGACCAACACCGGGGAGCTGTTTTTT.

The chain couples TRBV5-1 to TRBJ2-1; 8 positions agree with TRBD2. After removal of 4 bases from V and 0 bases from J, the junction contained 3 bases not matched to a gene. The length of the CDR3 is 15 residues. Germline lookup yields CDR1 SGHRS and CDR2 YFSETQ. The CDR3 sequence: CASSVSGSSYNEQFF. CDR3 in DNA: TGCGCCAGCAGCGTCAGCGGGAGCTCCTACAATGAGCAGTTCTTC.

The chain recombines TRBV5-4 with TRBJ1-1; TRBD1 is a possible D gene (5 bases). V dropped 1 base and J dropped 1 base, with 8 bases sitting between them. CDR1 and CDR2 (germline): SGHNT, YYREEE (reference sequence). The CDR3 contains 14 residues. The DNA of the CDR3 is TGTGCCAGCAGCTTGCCAGGGTCGAACACTGAAGCTTTCTTT. It encodes CASSLPGSNTEAFF.

The chain uses TRBV3-1 (or the pseudogene TRBV3-2) and TRBJ1-2; maybe TRBD1 (5 bases). Germline values: CDR1 LGHDT, CDR2 YNNKEL (reference sequence). The CDR3 is 15 amino acids. Trimming stripped 1 base from V and 5 bases from J, with 14 bases between. CDR3 in DNA: TGTGCCAGCAGCCAAGTGCCCGGAGGGGAGTATGGCTACACCTTC. Protein: CASSQVPGGEYGYTF.

This sequence joins TRBV9 and TRBJ2-1; the match to TRBD1 covers 9 bases. Germline V lookup: CDR1 SGDLS, CDR2 YYNGEE. The CDR3 has 15 amino acids. V dropped 4 bases and J dropped 5; count of bases not matched to a gene: 7. The CDR3 loop reads CASSHDRGGNNEQFF. For the CDR3, the DNA is TGTGCCAGCAGCCACGACAGGGGGGGGAACAATGAGCAGTTCTTC.

The V call is TRBV5-1, the J call TRBJ2-5, with 9 bases fitting TRBD1. The CDR3 length is 19 residues. CDR1 is SGHRS and CDR2 is YFSETQ in the germline V gene. Unmatched junction bases numbered 18, after V lost 1 base and J lost 5 bases. CDR3 sequence (DNA): TGCGCCAGCAGCTTGTTCCCGGGACAGGGTTTTACCCTAGGCGAGACCCAGTACTTC. It is translated as CASSLFPGQGFTLGETQYF.

The chain couples TRBV12-3 or TRBV12-4 to TRBJ2-3; no reliable D call. V was trimmed by 1 base and J by 6 bases, leaving 8 bases between them. This CDR3 spans 13 amino acids. The CDR3 loop is CASSLEVRDTQYF. The CDR3 nucleotides are TGTGCCAGCAGTTTAGAAGTTCGGGATACGCAGTATTTT.